These T cell receptor beta chains were read from a single sample in a study of shared clonotypes between healthy human individuals. The assay was immunoSEQ multiplex PCR, and TCRdb's table has in-frame clones only and misses some. Here the sample spans some 2,400,000 clones, around 95% being singletons. Sequencing input: naive CD4+ T cells sorted from blood. The receptor source for this set is a man aged 18 to 30 in good health. Each CDR3 is given with its conserved first and last residue. D genes are given only for firm matches. Clone sizes are given selectively: once, few, many, or a class where the clone is expanded.

-	TRBD1	TRBV7-6	TRBJ1-1	TGTGCCAGCAGCACAAACCAGGGGGGGAACACTGAAGCTTTCTTT	CASSTNQGGNTEAFF
-	-	TRBV6-1	TRBJ2-7	TGTGCCAGCGGGGGGCCCTACGAGCAGTACTTC	CASGGPYEQYF
-	-	TRBV7-2	TRBJ1-1	TGTGCCAGCAGCTTAGGCTGGGGCACTGAAGCTTTCTTT	CASSLGWGTEAFF
-	-	TRBV19	TRBJ2-6	TGTGCCAGTAGTATAGTGGGTTTCTTGGGCTCTGGGGCCAACGTCCTGACTTTC	CASSIVGFLGSGANVLTF
-	TRBD2	TRBV6-1	TRBJ2-7	TGTGCCAGCAGTTCTCGACTAGCGGGAGACGAGCAGTACTTC	CASSSRLAGDEQYF
-	-	TRBV6-5	TRBJ2-7	TGTGCCAGCAGTTACAGACAGTACTACGAGCAGTACTTC	CASSYRQYYEQYF
-	-	TRBV2	TRBJ2-1	TGTGCCAGCAGTGATTTCCTAGCTATGATGGCCTACAATGAGCAGTTCTTC	CASSDFLAMMAYNEQFF
-	-	TRBV20-1	TRBJ2-7	TGCAGTGCTAGTACTCCCTACGAGCAGTACTTC	CSASTPYEQYF
once	TRBD2	TRBV7-2	TRBJ2-3	TGTGCCAGCAGCCCTGGCCTAGCGGCAGCCTATACGCAGTATTTT	CASSPGLAAAYTQYF
-	-	TRBV10-3	TRBJ1-2	TGTGCCATCAGTGATCGACAGAACTGGGGAAACTATGGCTACACCTTC	CAISDRQNWGNYGYTF
-	-	TRBV4-1	TRBJ2-1	TGCGCCAGCAGCCCCGGAAGGTTCTACAATGAGCAGTTCTTC	CASSPGRFYNEQFF
-	TRBD1	TRBV7-3	TRBJ2-2	TGTGCCAGCAGCTTAACCACAGGGGCCGGGGAGCTGTTTTTT	CASSLTTGAGELFF
-	TRBD1	TRBV25-1	TRBJ2-2	TGTGCCAGCAGTGAATATGGGACAGGGACCAGGGAGCTGTTTTTT	CASSEYGTGTRELFF
-	-	TRBV7-2	TRBJ2-1	TGTGCCAGCAGCATCCTCCCTCTAACGTACAATGAGCAGTTCTTC	CASSILPLTYNEQFF
-	-	TRBV6-6	TRBJ1-1	TGTGCCAGCAGTCCCAATGAGAGGTGGACTGAAGCTTTCTTT	CASSPNERWTEAFF
-	-	TRBV5-1	TRBJ2-4	TGCGCCAGCAGTAATGGGGATCCCAAAAACATTCAGTACTTC	CASSNGDPKNIQYF
-	-	TRBV5-1	TRBJ2-1	TGCGCCAGCAGCTTGGTCGGGGGGCTCTCCTGGTATGAGCAGTTCTTC	CASSLVGGLSWYEQFF
few	-	TRBV12-5	TRBJ2-7	TGTGCTAGTGGTCCCCCGGACGAGCAGTACTTC	CASGPPDEQYF
-	-	TRBV27	TRBJ1-5	TGTGCCAGCAGCCCGCGCGGGCCGGGGGGCAATCAGCCCCAGCATTTT	CASSPRGPGGNQPQHF
-	-	TRBV21-1	TRBJ2-1	TGTGCCAGCAGCAACGTAGCGGGAGGTGAGCAGTTCTTC	CASSNVAGGEQFF
-	-	TRBV11-2	TRBJ1-5	TGTGCCAGCAGCTTAGGGACCGTCAGCAATCAGCCCCAGCATTTT	CASSLGTVSNQPQHF
-	-	TRBV6-4	TRBJ1-5	TGTGCCAGCAGTGAGCGGGCGGGGGGCAATCAGCCCCAGCATTTT	CASSERAGGNQPQHF
-	-	TRBV2	TRBJ1-1	TGTGCCAGCACCAGCCGACAGGAGGTCACTGAAGCTTTCTTT	CASTSRQEVTEAFF